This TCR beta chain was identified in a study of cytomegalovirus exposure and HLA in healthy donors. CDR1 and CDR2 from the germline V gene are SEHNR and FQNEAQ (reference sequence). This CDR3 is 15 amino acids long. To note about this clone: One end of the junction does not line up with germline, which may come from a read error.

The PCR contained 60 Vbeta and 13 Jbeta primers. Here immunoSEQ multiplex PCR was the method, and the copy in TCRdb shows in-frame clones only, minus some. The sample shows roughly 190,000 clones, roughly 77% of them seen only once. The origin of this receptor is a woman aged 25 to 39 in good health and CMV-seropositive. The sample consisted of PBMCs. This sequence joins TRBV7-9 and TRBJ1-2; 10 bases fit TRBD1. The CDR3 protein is CSSSLLGTGEGGYTF. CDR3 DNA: TGTTCCAGCAGCTTACTTGGGACAGGGGAAGGAGGCTACACCTTC.